The clone carrying this T cell receptor (beta chain) was found a few times. Its antigen is still unknown. Sequenced by immunoSEQ multiplex PCR; TCRdb stores in-frame clones only, minus some. The sample includes approximately 480,000 clones, nearly 80% seen only once; the top ten take under 15%. The data belong to a study of shared clonotypes between healthy human individuals. Study-level findings and limits: Genetic and exposure-history diversity was limited by the few donors.

The sequence derives from a woman aged 40 to 49 in good health. Some clones in this sample may be carry-over from other donors' samples. Sequenced: PBMCs.

CDR3 protein: CAWARVSLGYEQYF. The CDR3 bases are TGTGCCTGGGCCCGGGTCTCGCTAGGCTACGAGCAGTACTTC. The chain employs TRBV30 and TRBJ2-7, with unresolved D. Germline V gene lookup returns CDR1 GTSNPN and CDR2 SVGIG (reference sequence). V gave up 5 bases and J gave up 3 bases, with 17 bases separating them. The CDR3 is 14 residues long.